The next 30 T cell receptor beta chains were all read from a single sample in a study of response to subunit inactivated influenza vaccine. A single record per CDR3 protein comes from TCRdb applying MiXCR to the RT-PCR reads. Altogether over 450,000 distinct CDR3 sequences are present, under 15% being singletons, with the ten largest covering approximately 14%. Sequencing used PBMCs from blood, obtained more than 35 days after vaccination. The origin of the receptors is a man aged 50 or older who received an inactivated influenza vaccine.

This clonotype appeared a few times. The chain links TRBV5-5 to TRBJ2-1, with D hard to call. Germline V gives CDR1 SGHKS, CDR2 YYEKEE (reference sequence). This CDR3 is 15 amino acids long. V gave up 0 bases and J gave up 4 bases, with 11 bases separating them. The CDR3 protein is CASSLDWGQYNEQFF. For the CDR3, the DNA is TGTGCCAGCAGCTTGGACTGGGGTCAATACAATGAGCAGTTCTTC.

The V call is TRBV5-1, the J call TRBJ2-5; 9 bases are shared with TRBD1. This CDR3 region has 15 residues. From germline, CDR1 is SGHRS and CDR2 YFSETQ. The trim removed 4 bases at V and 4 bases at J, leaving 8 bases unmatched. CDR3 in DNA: TGCGCCAGCAGCGAGCTACAGGGGGCGCGAGAGACCCAGTACTTC. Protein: CASSELQGARETQYF.

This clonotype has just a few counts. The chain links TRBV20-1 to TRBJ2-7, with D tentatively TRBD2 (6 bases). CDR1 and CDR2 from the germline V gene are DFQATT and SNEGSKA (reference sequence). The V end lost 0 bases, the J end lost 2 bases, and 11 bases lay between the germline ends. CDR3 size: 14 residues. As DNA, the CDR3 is TGCAGTGCTAGAGATGTGGGCGGGGCCTACGAGCAGTACTTC. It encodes CSARDVGGAYEQYF.

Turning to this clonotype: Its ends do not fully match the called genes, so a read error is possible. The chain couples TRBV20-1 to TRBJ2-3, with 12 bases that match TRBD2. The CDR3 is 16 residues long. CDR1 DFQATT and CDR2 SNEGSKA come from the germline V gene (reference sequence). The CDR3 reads CCARGSSGRGTDTQYF. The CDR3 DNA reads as TGCTGTGCTAGAGGATCTAGCGGGAGGGGCACAGATACGCAGTATTTT.

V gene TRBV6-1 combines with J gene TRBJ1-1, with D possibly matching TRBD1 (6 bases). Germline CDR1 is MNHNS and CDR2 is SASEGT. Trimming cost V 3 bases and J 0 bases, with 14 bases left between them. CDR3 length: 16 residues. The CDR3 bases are TGTGCCAGCAGTGACCCCGGACGGACAGTGAACACTGAAGCTTTCTTT. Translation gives CASSDPGRTVNTEAFF.

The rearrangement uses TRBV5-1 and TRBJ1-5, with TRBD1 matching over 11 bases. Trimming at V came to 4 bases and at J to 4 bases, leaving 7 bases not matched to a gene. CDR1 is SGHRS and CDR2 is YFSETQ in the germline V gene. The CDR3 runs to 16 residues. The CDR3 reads CASSTGQGGENQPQHF. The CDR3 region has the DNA TGCGCCAGCAGCACGGGACAGGGGGGCGAAAATCAGCCCCAGCATTTT.

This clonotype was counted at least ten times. The CDR3 here is CASSYRDTRSGNSPLHF. The DNA for the CDR3 is TGTGCCAGCAGTTACCGCGACACCCGATCGGGGAATTCACCCCTCCACTTT. V gene TRBV6-5 combines with J gene TRBJ1-6; D is ambiguous. The CDR3 is made up of 17 amino acids. Germline CDR1 reads MNHEY; CDR2 reads SVGAGI. With 2 bases removed from V and 7 bases from J, the gap between germline ends came to 18 bases.

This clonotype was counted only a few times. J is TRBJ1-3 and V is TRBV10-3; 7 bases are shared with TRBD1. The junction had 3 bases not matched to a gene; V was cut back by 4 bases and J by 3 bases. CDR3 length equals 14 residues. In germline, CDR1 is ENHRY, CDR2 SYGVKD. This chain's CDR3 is CAISATGNGNTIYF. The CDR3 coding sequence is TGTGCCATCAGTGCGACAGGGAATGGAAACACCATATATTTT.

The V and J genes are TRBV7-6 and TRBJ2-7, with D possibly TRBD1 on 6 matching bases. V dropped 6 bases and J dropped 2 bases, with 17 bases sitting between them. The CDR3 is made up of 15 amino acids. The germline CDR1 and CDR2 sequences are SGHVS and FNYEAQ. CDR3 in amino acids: CASSKNTGTAYEQYF. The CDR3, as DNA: TGTGCCAGCAGTAAGAATACAGGGACGGCCTACGAGCAGTACTTC.

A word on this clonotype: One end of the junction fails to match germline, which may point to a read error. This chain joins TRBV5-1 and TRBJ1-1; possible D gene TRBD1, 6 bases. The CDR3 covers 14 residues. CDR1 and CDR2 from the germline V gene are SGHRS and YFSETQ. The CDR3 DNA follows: TGCACCAGCAGCTTGGAAGAGGACAGCACTGAAGCTTTCTTT. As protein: CTSSLEEDSTEAFF.

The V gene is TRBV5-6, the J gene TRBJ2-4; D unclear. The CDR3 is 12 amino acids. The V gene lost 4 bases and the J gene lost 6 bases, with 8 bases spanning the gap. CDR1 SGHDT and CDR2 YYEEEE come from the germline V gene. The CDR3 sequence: CASSLTPNIQYF. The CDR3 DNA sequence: TGTGCCAGCAGCCTCACCCCAAACATTCAGTACTTC.

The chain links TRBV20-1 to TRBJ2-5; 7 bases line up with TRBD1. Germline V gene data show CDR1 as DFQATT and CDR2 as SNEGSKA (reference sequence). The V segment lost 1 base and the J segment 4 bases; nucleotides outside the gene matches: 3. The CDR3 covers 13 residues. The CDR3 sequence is CSARVPGGETQYF. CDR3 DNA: TGCAGTGCTAGAGTCCCAGGGGGAGAGACCCAGTACTTC.

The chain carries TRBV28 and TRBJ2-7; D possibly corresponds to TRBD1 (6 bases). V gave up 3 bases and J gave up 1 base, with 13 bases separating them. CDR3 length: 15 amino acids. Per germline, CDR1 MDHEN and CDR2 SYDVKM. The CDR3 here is CASSFLTGYSYEQYF. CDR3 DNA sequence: TGTGCCAGCAGTTTCCTTACAGGGTATTCCTACGAGCAGTACTTC.

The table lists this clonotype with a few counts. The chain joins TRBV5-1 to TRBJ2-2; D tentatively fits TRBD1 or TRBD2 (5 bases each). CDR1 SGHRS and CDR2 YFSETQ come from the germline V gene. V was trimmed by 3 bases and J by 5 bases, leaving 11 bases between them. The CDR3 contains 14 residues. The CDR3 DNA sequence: TGCGCCAGCAGCTGGGACCAAGTAACCGGGGAGCTGTTTTTT. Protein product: CASSWDQVTGELFF.

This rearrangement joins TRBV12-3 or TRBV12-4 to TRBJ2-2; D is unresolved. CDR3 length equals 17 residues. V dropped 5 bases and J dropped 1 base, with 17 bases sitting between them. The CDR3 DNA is TGTGCCAGCAGTCCTCTACAGCGACACAAGAACACCGGGGAGCTGTTTTTT. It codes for CASSPLQRHKNTGELFF.

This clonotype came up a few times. CDR3 region: CASSGLSGSSSHEQFF. CDR3 DNA: TGTGCCAGCAGTGGACTTAGCGGGAGTAGCTCACACGAGCAGTTCTTC. The J gene is TRBJ2-1, the V gene TRBV6-4; 9 bases map to TRBD2. Per germline, CDR1 MRHNA and CDR2 SNTAGT. This CDR3 comprises 16 residues. V lost 4 bases and J lost 10; bases outside the gene matches: 14.

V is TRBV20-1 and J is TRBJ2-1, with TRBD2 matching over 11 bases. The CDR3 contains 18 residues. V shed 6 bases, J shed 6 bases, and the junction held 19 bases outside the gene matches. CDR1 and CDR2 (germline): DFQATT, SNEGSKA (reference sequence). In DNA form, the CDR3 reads TGCAGTGCCCTACTCCATAGCGGGAGGGGAGTTCGGGTCAATGAGCAGTTCTTC. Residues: CSALLHSGRGVRVNEQFF.

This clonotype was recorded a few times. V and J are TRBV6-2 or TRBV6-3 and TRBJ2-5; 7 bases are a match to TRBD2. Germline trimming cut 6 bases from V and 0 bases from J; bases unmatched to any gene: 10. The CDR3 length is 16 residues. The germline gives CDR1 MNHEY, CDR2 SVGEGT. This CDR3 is CASRTRTLADQETQYF. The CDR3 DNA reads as TGTGCCAGCAGGACTCGCACCCTAGCGGACCAAGAGACCCAGTACTTC.

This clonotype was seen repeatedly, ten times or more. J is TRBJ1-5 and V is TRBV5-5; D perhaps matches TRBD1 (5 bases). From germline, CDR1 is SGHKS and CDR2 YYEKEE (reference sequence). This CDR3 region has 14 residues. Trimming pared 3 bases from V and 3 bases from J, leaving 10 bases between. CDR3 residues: CASSSRDANQPQHF. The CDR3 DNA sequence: TGTGCCAGCAGCTCACGGGACGCCAATCAGCCCCAGCATTTT.

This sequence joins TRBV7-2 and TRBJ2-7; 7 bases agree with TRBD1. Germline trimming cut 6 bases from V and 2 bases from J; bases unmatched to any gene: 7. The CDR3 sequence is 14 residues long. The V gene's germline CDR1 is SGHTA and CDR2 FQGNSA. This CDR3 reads CASRVGQATYEQYF. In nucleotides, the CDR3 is TGTGCCAGCAGAGTCGGACAGGCTACCTACGAGCAGTACTTC.

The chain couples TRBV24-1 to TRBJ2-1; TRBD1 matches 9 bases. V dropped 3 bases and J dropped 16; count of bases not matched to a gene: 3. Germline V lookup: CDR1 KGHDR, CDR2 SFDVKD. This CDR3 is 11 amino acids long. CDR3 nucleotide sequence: TGTGCCACCAGTGATGGGACAGGGTTATTCTTC. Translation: CATSDGTGLFF.

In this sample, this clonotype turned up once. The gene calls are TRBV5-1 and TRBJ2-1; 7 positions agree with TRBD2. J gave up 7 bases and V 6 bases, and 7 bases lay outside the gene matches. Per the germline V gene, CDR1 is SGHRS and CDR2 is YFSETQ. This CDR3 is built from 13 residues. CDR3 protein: CASNGGGGNEQFF. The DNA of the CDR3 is TGCGCCAGCAACGGTGGGGGGGGTAATGAGCAGTTCTTC.

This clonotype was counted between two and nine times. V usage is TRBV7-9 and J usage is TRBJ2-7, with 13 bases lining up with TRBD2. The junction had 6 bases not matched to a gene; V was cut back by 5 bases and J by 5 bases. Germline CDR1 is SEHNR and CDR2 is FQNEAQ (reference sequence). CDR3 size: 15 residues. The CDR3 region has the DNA TGTGCCAGCAGCCCAGGGACTAGCGGGACCAACGAGCAGTACTTC. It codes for CASSPGTSGTNEQYF. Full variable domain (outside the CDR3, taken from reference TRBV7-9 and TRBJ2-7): DTGVSQNPRHKITKRGQNVTFRCDPISEHNRLYWYRQTLGQGPEFLTYFQNEAQLEKSRLLSDRFSAERPKGSFSTLEIQRTEQGDSAMYLCASSPGTSGTNEQYFGPGTRLTVT.

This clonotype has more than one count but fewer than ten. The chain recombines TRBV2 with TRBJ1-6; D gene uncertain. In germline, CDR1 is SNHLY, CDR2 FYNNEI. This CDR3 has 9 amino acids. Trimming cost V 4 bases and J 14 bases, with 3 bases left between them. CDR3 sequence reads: CASSASLHF. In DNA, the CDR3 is TGTGCCAGCAGTGCCTCCCTCCACTTT.

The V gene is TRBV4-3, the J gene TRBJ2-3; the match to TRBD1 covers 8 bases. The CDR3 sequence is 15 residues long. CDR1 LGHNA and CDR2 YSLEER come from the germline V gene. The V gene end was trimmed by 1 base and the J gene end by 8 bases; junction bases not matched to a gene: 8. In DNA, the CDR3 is TGCGCCAGCAGCCAAGGACGCAGGGGGCAGGCTACGCAGTATTTT. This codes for CASSQGRRGQATQYF.

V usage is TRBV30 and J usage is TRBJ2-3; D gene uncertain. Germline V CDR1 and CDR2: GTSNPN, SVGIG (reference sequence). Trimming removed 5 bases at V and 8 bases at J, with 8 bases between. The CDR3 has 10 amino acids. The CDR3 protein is CAWVKPTQYF. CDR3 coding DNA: TGTGCCTGGGTAAAACCTACGCAGTATTTT.

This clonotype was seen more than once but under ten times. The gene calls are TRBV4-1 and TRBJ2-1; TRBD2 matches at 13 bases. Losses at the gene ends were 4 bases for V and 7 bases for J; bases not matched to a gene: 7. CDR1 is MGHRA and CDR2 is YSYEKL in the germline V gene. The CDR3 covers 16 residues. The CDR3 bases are TGCGCCAGCAGCCGACTAGCGGGGGGCTCGGGTAATGAGCAGTTCTTC. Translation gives CASSRLAGGSGNEQFF.

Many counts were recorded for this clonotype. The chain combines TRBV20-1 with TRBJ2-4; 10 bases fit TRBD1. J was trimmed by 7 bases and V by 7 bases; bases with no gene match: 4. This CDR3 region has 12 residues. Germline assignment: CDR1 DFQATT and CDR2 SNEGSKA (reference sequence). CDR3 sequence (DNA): TGCAGTGGGCCGGGACAGGGGAACATTCAGTACTTC. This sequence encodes CSGPGQGNIQYF.

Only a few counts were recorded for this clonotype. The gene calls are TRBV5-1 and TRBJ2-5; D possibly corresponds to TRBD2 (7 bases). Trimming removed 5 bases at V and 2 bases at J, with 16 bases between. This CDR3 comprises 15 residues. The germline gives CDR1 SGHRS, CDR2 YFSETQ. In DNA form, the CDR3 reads TGCGCCAGCAGGCTAGGGGGGGACCGACAAGAGACCCAGTACTTC. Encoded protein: CASRLGGDRQETQYF.

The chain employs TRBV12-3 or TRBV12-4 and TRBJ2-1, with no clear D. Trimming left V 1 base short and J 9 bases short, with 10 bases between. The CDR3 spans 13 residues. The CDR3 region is CASSLVSSSEQFF. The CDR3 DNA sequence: TGTGCCAGCAGTTTAGTATCTAGTTCTGAGCAGTTCTTC.